The next 5 T cell receptor beta chains were all read from a single sample in a study of OX40 agonist ivuxolimab in advanced cancers. The repertoire was sequenced with immunoSEQ multiplex PCR; TCRdb's copy has only in-frame clones and lacks some. The sample records 98,000 or so clones, about 91% being singletons. Material: CD4+ or CD8+ T cells sorted from blood, obtained in a trial of the OX40 agonist ivuxolimab. Source of these receptors: an adult with an advanced solid tumor such as melanoma, head and neck, liver or kidney cancer.

The rearrangement uses TRBV7-3 and TRBJ2-3; D is undetermined. This CDR3 is built from 13 residues. The germline V and J ends were trimmed by 0 bases and 5 bases, with 6 bases remaining between them. Germline loops: CDR1 SGHTA, CDR2 FQGTGA. This CDR3 is CASSLTTGDTQYF. In DNA, the CDR3 is TGTGCCAGCAGCTTAACAACCGGAGATACGCAGTATTTT.

The rearrangement joins TRBV6-6 to TRBJ1-3; D is undetermined. Trimming cost V 6 bases and J 0 bases, with 3 bases left between them. The germline gives CDR1 MNHNY, CDR2 SVGAGI (reference sequence). The CDR3 totals 12 residues. CDR3 DNA: TGTGCCAGCAGGGACTCTGGAAACACCATATATTTT. It codes for CASRDSGNTIYF.

This chain links TRBV10-3 with TRBJ2-7, with D possibly matching TRBD2 (6 bases). CDR3 length: 12 amino acids. The germline CDR1 and CDR2 sequences are ENHRY and SYGVKD. CDR3 DNA: TGTGCACTGGACGGCGGGAAGGACGAGCAGTACTTC. Protein sequence: CALDGGKDEQYF.

The rearrangement uses TRBV9 and TRBJ2-1; D tentatively fits TRBD1 or TRBD2 (6 bases each). CDR1 and CDR2 from the germline V gene are SGDLS and YYNGEE. CDR3 length: 16 residues. Trimming cost V 4 bases and J 8 bases, with 22 bases left between them. The CDR3 reads CASSQMQGPGGHEQFF. The CDR3 DNA reads as TGTGCCAGCAGCCAAATGCAGGGCCCCGGGGGCCATGAGCAGTTCTTC.

The chain links TRBV7-9 to TRBJ2-2; D ambiguous. CDR1 is SEHNR, CDR2 FQNEAQ, per germline (reference sequence). CDR3 length: 15 amino acids. V was shortened by 5 bases and J by 1 base, with 11 bases between the two germline ends. CDR3 protein: CASSVSEVNTGELFF. The CDR3 nucleotides read TGTGCCAGCAGCGTAAGTGAGGTGAACACCGGGGAGCTGTTTTTT.